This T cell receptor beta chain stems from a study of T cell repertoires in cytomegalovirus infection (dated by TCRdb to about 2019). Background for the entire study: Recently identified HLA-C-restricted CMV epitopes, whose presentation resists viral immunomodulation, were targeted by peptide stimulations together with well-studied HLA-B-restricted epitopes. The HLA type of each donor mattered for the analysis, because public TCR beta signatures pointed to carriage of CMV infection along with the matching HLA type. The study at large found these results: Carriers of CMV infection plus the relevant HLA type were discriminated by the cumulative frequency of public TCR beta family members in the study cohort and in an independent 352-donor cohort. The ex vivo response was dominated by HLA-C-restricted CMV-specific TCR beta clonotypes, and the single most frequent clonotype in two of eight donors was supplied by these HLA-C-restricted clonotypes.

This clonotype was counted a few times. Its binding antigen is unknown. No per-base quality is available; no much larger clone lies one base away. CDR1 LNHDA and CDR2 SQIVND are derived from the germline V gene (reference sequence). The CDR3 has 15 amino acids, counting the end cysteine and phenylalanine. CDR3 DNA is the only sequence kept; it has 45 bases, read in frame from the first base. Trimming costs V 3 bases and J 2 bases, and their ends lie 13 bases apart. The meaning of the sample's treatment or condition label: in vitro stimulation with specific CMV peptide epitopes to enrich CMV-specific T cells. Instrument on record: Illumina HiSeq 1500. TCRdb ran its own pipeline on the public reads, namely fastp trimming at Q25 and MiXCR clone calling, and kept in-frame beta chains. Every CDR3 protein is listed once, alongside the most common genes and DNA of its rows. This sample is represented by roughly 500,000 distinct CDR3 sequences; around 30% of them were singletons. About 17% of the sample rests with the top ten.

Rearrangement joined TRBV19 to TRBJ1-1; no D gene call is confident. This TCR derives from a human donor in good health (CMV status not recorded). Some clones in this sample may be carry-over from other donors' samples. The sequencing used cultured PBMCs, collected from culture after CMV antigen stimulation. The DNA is TGTGCCAGTAGTATGAGGCGGCAGACAAACACTGAAGCTTTCTTT. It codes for CASSMRRQTNTEAFF.